A single sample gave rise to the 28 T cell receptor beta chains below, sequenced in a study of regulatory T cells in long-lasting Graves disease (dated by TCRdb to the early 2020s). The time point label of this sample denotes: newly diagnosed GD, antithyroid drugs for less than 3 months. RNA was extracted from PBMCs in TRIzol for both TCR sequencing and RNA sequencing. Libraries were built with multiplex PCR. Sequencing relied on an Illumina HiSeq 4000. TCR beta libraries were built with iRepertoire HTBI primers and Arm-PCR amplification of CDR3 regions. Starting from the raw public reads, TCRdb applied fastp trimming at Q25, assembled clones with MiXCR and retained in-frame beta chains. Every CDR3 protein is listed once, alongside the most common genes and DNA of its rows. The sample contains approximately 480,000 distinct CDR3 sequences, under 20% of them found a single time. The ten largest clones add up to 12% of the sample.

These same data were also listed under a study on T cells in Graves' hyperthyroidism and ophthalmopathy.

The specimen was peripheral blood mononuclear cells (PBMCs), collected at new diagnosis, from a patient treated with antithyroid drugs. These receptors all stem from a man aged 35 to 55 with Graves disease. Donor details come from another sample of the same person, matched by shared clones.

This sequence joins TRBV6-2 or TRBV6-3 and TRBJ1-1; possibly TRBD1 for D (5 bases). The CDR3 sequence is 13 residues long. Germline loops: CDR1 MNHEY, CDR2 SVGEGT. V was cut by 2 bases and J by 6 bases, with 10 bases left in between. The CDR3 nucleotides read TGTGCCAGCAGTTACGGGGGGAGCGCTGAAGCTTTCTTT. It codes for CASSYGGSAEAFF.

The sample holds many counts of this clonotype. V and J are TRBV2 and TRBJ2-5, with a possible D match to TRBD1 (6 bases). CDR1 SNHLY and CDR2 FYNNEI come from the germline V gene. The CDR3 totals 13 residues. Between the trimmed V and J ends, which lost 8 bases and 4 bases, there was a span of 14 bases. The DNA for the CDR3 is TGTGCCAGCCGATGGGGGCGCCTAGAGACCCAGTACTTC. This encodes CASRWGRLETQYF.

There are many counts of this clonotype. V usage is TRBV24-1 and J usage is TRBJ2-1, with TRBD2 as a possible D gene (6 bases). This CDR3 has 13 amino acids. Trimming removed 7 bases at V and 5 bases at J, with 11 bases between. The germline CDR1 and CDR2 sequences are KGHDR and SFDVKD. The CDR3 DNA reads as TGTGCCACCAGCCGAGGGACTCACAATGAGCAGTTCTTC. It yields the protein CATSRGTHNEQFF.

The V gene is TRBV20-1, the J gene TRBJ2-7, with D unresolved. Germline CDR1 is DFQATT and CDR2 is SNEGSKA (reference sequence). This CDR3 spans 14 amino acids. Trimming left V 0 bases short and J 2 bases short, with 11 bases between. Here the CDR3 DNA reads TGCAGTGCTAGAGATCTGGTGGGTACCTACGAGCAGTACTTC. Amino acid sequence: CSARDLVGTYEQYF.

This clonotype was detected ten times or more. This chain links TRBV28 with TRBJ2-1; a weak D match, TRBD1 (6 bases). The CDR3 is 16 amino acids. V was trimmed by 5 bases and J by 3 bases, leaving 17 bases between them. CDR1 is MDHEN, CDR2 SYDVKM, per germline. The CDR3 nucleotides read TGTGCCAGCAGTAGCCCGCAGGGGTTTGGCTACAATGAGCAGTTCTTC. It is translated as CASSSPQGFGYNEQFF.

As to this clonotype: A junction end diverges from the germline sequence, so it may reflect a read error. The chain employs TRBV28 and TRBJ2-7; D call uncertain. The V gene's germline CDR1 is MDHEN and CDR2 SYDVKM. The length of the CDR3 is 15 residues. The CDR3 loop is CASSLWQANSYEQHF. CDR3 bases: TGTGCCAGCAGTTTATGGCAGGCGAACTCCTACGAGCAGCACTTC.

In its sample, this clonotype was seen a few times. The chain carries TRBV29-1 and TRBJ2-3, with D perhaps TRBD2 (5 bases). This CDR3 spans 13 amino acids. Germline V gene lookup returns CDR1 SQVTM and CDR2 ANQGSEA. The ends were cut back, 3 bases at V and 6 bases at J, with 13 bases in the middle. CDR3 residues: CSVDRSGSDTQYF. Here the CDR3 DNA reads TGCAGCGTTGATAGATCGGGGTCTGATACGCAGTATTTT.

This clonotype has at least ten counts. The chain is built from TRBV20-1 and TRBJ2-7; TRBD2 is a possible D gene (5 bases). Germline V lookup: CDR1 DFQATT, CDR2 SNEGSKA (reference sequence). The CDR3 is 14 amino acids. Deletions cut 1 base from V and 4 bases from J, with 14 bases between. Here the CDR3 reads CSARAFSSGYEQYF. The DNA of the CDR3 is TGCAGTGCTAGAGCGTTTAGTTCGGGGTACGAGCAGTACTTC.

This clonotype was seen a few times. The V call is TRBV7-3, the J call TRBJ1-2; a weak D match, TRBD1 (6 bases). CDR3 length: 15 amino acids. Germline V lookup: CDR1 SGHTA, CDR2 FQGTGA. With 1 base removed from V and 1 base from J, the gap between germline ends came to 10 bases. In DNA form, the CDR3 reads TGTGCCAGCAGCTTAAGCCCGGACAGTAACTATGGCTACACCTTC. Its protein product is CASSLSPDSNYGYTF.

About this clonotype itself: Compared with germline, one end of the junction differs, possibly owing to a read error. The genes are TRBV5-1 and TRBJ2-7; D is possibly TRBD1 (5 bases). Germline CDR1 is SGHRS and CDR2 is YFSETQ. The CDR3 totals 15 residues. CDR3 bases: TGTGCCAGCAGCGCCTACAGGCTGAGCTCCTACGAGCAGTACTTC. This sequence encodes CASSAYRLSSYEQYF.

In its sample, this clonotype was seen many times. The V call is TRBV3-1, the J call TRBJ1-2, with D possibly TRBD1 on 5 matching bases. The CDR3 is 14 amino acids. V was pared by 4 bases and J by 4 bases, with 13 bases between. Germline-derived CDR1 and CDR2 are LGHDT and YNNKEL (reference sequence). CDR3: CASSPGPAPYGYTF. The CDR3 DNA follows: TGTGCCAGCAGCCCAGGGCCGGCCCCCTATGGCTACACCTTC. Looking up the rest from reference TRBV3-1 and TRBJ1-2 gives the full variable domain: DTAVSQTPKYLVTQMGNDKSIKCEQNLGHDTMYWYKQDSKKFLKIMFSYNNKELIINETVPNRFSPKSPDKAHLNLHINSLELGDSAVYFCASSPGPAPYGYTFGSGTRLTVV.

This sequence joins TRBV6-1 and TRBJ1-6; tentative D call: TRBD1 (6 bases). The length of the CDR3 is 14 residues. V was cut by 2 bases and J by 7 bases, with 9 bases left in between. CDR1 and CDR2 from the germline V gene are MNHNS and SASEGT. The CDR3 DNA sequence: TGTGCCAGCAGTGAACTAGGGGGGAATTCACCCCTCCACTTT. Protein sequence: CASSELGGNSPLHF.

Worth noting for this clonotype: A much larger clone differs by one base, so this may be a read error. The rearrangement links TRBV7-6 to TRBJ1-2, with D tentatively TRBD1 (6 bases). The V and J ends lost 5 bases and 9 bases respectively, with 16 bases between them. Germline CDR1 reads SGHVS; CDR2 reads FNYEAQ. There are 13 residues in the CDR3. This chain's CDR3 is CASSPRGAECYTF. The CDR3 DNA follows: TGTGCCAGCAGCCCTCGGGGGGCTGAATGCTACACCTTC.

The rearrangement joins TRBV5-6 to TRBJ2-1; 10 nucleotides line up with TRBD2. The CDR3 totals 15 residues. Trimming took 0 bases from V and 10 from J; bases not matched to a gene: 7. CDR1 and CDR2 from the germline V gene are SGHDT and YYEEEE. Here the CDR3 reads CASSLALAGAREQFF. The DNA of the CDR3 is TGTGCCAGCAGCTTGGCGCTAGCGGGAGCCCGCGAGCAGTTCTTC.

This clonotype was seen at least ten times. CDR3 nucleotide sequence: TGTGCCAGCAGCCGGGACCTCGGGGAGCTGTTTTTT. Translation: CASSRDLGELFF. This chain connects TRBV2 to TRBJ2-2; D tentatively fits TRBD1 or TRBD2 (5 bases each). The CDR3 contains 12 residues. V lost 6 bases and J lost 7, with 9 bases in between. Germline values: CDR1 SNHLY, CDR2 FYNNEI.

This clonotype was seen a handful of times. This chain links TRBV6-2 or TRBV6-3 with TRBJ2-2, with D perhaps matching TRBD2 (5 bases). Trimming took off 4 bases at V and 5 bases at J, with 14 bases between the two ends. This CDR3 region has 15 residues. The germline V gene encodes CDR1 MNHEY and CDR2 SVGEGT. CDR3 residues: CASSCRSGGTGELFF. CDR3 bases: TGTGCCAGCAGTTGCAGGAGCGGAGGTACCGGGGAGCTGTTTTTT.

The V call is TRBV4-1, the J call TRBJ2-5, with 7 positions matching TRBD2. J was trimmed by 4 bases and V by 0 bases; bases with no gene match: 2. This CDR3 has 14 amino acids. CDR1 MGHRA and CDR2 YSYEKL come from the germline V gene. This CDR3 is CASSQEGGIETQYF. The CDR3 region has the DNA TGCGCCAGCAGCCAAGAGGGAGGGATAGAGACCCAGTACTTC.

Regarding this clonotype: A much larger clone differs from this one at a single base, so this may be a read error. The J gene is TRBJ2-5, the V gene TRBV28; 12 positions agree with TRBD2. The CDR3 covers 14 residues. Germline loops: CDR1 MDHEN, CDR2 SYDVKM. Unmatched junction bases numbered 8, after V lost 10 bases and J lost 5 bases. The CDR3 here is CATRLAGVGETQYF. As DNA, the CDR3 is TGTGCCACCCGACTAGCGGGAGTGGGGGAGACCCAGTACTTC.

This clonotype was seen a few times. A read error is possible here, since a much larger clone lies one base away. This chain joins TRBV2 and TRBJ2-3, with 8 bases matching TRBD2. The tail of the sequence fits TRBJ2-7 better, so the J call may be wrong. The germline CDR1 and CDR2 sequences are SNHLY and FYNNEI. The length of the CDR3 is 13 residues. The CDR3 nucleotides read TGTGCCAGCAGTCGGGAGGGTCGCGGCGAGCAGTACTTC. Translated, it gives CASSREGRGEQYF.

Only a few counts were recorded for this clonotype. The chain employs TRBV29-1 and TRBJ2-7, with D possibly being TRBD1 (6 bases). The ends were cut back, 3 bases at V and 9 bases at J, with 15 bases in the middle. The CDR3 has 12 amino acids. Germline assignment: CDR1 SQVTM and CDR2 ANQGSEA. In DNA, the CDR3 is TGCAGCGTTGATGCAGGGGCCCTGGGGCAGTACTTC. Its protein is CSVDAGALGQYF.

This clonotype came up a few times. The V and J genes are TRBV3-1 and TRBJ1-3; TRBD1 aligns across 10 bases. Looked up from germline, CDR1 is LGHDT and CDR2 is YNNKEL (reference sequence). The CDR3 is 18 residues long. Losses at the gene ends were 4 bases for V and 0 bases for J; bases not matched to a gene: 9. The CDR3 sequence: CASSPRDRGFGSGNTIYF. The CDR3, as DNA: TGTGCCAGCAGCCCTCGGGACAGGGGTTTCGGCTCTGGAAACACCATATATTTT. Looking up the rest from reference TRBV3-1 and TRBJ1-3 gives the full variable domain: DTAVSQTPKYLVTQMGNDKSIKCEQNLGHDTMYWYKQDSKKFLKIMFSYNNKELIINETVPNRFSPKSPDKAHLNLHINSLELGDSAVYFCASSPRDRGFGSGNTIYFGEGSWLTVV.

Concerning this clonotype itself: With a much larger clone just one base away, this may be a read error. V and J are TRBV18 and TRBJ2-1; tentatively, D is TRBD1 (7 bases). This CDR3 contains 15 residues. CDR1 is KGHSH, CDR2 LQKENI, per germline. Trimming took 2 bases from V and 6 from J, leaving 14 bases between them. The DNA for the CDR3 is TGTGCCAGCTCACCAAAAGGGACAGCGGGCAATGAGCAGTTCTTC. Protein: CASSPKGTAGNEQFF. Complete variable domain (other parts from reference TRBV18 and TRBJ2-1): NAGVMQNPRHLVRRRGQEARLRCSPMKGHSHVYWYRQLPEEGLKFMVYLQKENIIDESGMPKERFSAEFPKEGPSILRIQQVVRGDSAAYFCASSPKGTAGNEQFFGPGTRLTVL.

For this clonotype: This may be a read error, as it is one base from a much larger clone. The CDR3 region is CASSFTAGGYNEQYF. The DNA of the CDR3 is TGCGCCAGCAGCTTTACAGCGGGGGGATACAATGAGCAGTACTTC. The rearrangement uses TRBV5-1 and TRBJ2-7, with TRBD2 matching over 9 bases. The CDR3 sequence is 15 residues long. Germline V lookup: CDR1 SGHRS, CDR2 YFSETQ. After removal of 2 bases from V and 7 bases from J, the junction contained 10 bases not matched to a gene.

In this sample, this clonotype turned up many times. This chain links TRBV10-3 with TRBJ2-1; 7 nucleotides agree with TRBD1. Germline V gene sequence: CDR1 ENHRY, CDR2 SYGVKD. The V segment lost 5 bases and the J segment 0 bases; nucleotides outside the gene matches: 4. This CDR3 has 15 amino acids. For the CDR3, the DNA is TGTGCCATCAGTATCGACAGGGACTCCTACAATGAGCAGTTCTTC. Protein product: CAISIDRDSYNEQFF.

This clonotype was detected many times. V usage is TRBV20-1 and J usage is TRBJ1-5; D uncertain. Trimming left V 0 bases short and J 0 bases short, with 6 bases between. The germline V gene encodes CDR1 DFQATT and CDR2 SNEGSKA (reference sequence). The CDR3 consists of 14 residues. The CDR3 spells CSAREQYSNQPQHF. The DNA for the CDR3 is TGCAGTGCTAGAGAACAGTATAGCAATCAGCCCCAGCATTTT.

In regard to this clonotype: A read error may be the cause here, since a much bigger clone is one base away. The chain combines TRBV12-3 or TRBV12-4 with TRBJ1-2, with a possible D match to TRBD1 (5 bases). CDR3 length: 12 amino acids. The CDR3 nucleotides read TGTGCCAGCAGCCCCGCAGGGACTGGCAACACCTTC. Its protein product is CASSPAGTGNTF.

This clonotype was seen many times. The chain is built from TRBV28 and TRBJ2-7; D is possibly TRBD1 (5 bases). The CDR3 is 14 residues long. Germline assignment: CDR1 MDHEN and CDR2 SYDVKM. Trimming removed 4 bases at V and 4 bases at J, with 14 bases between. The CDR3 DNA sequence: TGTGCCAGCAGTTATCAGGGCGACTCATACGAGCAGTACTTC. Translation: CASSYQGDSYEQYF. Looking up the rest from reference TRBV28 and TRBJ2-7 gives the full variable domain: DVKVTQSSRYLVKRTGEKVFLECVQDMDHENMFWYRQDPGLGLRLIYFSYDVKMKEKGDIPEGYSVSREKKERFSLILESASTNQTSMYLCASSYQGDSYEQYFGPGTRLTVT.

The rearrangement joins TRBV7-2 to TRBJ2-4; 7 nucleotides agree with TRBD2. This CDR3 is built from 15 residues. V lost 0 bases, J lost 3 bases, and 2 bases stayed unmatched. Germline assignment: CDR1 SGHTA and CDR2 FQGNSA. The CDR3 nucleotides read TGTGCCAGCAGCTTAGCACCGGGGGGCAAAAACATTCAGTACTTC. It is translated as CASSLAPGGKNIQYF.